This T cell receptor beta chain was identified during a study of blood T cell repertoires in COVID-19. Background on the study: Samples came from the United States, Italy and Spain, spanning acute and convalescent COVID-19.

In germline, CDR1 is SGHDT, CDR2 YYEEEE. V shed 4 bases, J shed 6 bases, and the junction held 12 bases outside the gene matches. The CDR3 is 15 amino acids. Sequencing used immunoSEQ multiplex PCR; TCRdb keeps in-frame clones, though not all of them. The table has 200,000 to 300,000 clones, roughly nine tenths seen once. The gene calls are TRBV5-6 and TRBJ1-2; 7 bases align to TRBD1. The TCR comes from a man aged 55 to 70 who had recovered from COVID-19. Specimen: peripheral blood. The CDR3 spells CASSAEIDRADGYTF. The CDR3 nucleotides are TGTGCCAGCAGCGCGGAGATCGACAGGGCCGATGGCTACACCTTC.